Below are 32 T cell receptor beta chains sequenced from a single sample in a study of early T cells in non-severe SARS-CoV-2 infection. TCRdb fed the 5' RACE reads into MiXCR, producing one record per CDR3 protein. The sample includes about 48,000 distinct CDR3 sequences, around 13% of them seen just once. Specimen: whole blood. Source of these receptors: an adult who was a healthcare worker with PCR-confirmed SARS-CoV-2 infection or an uninfected control (not recorded which).

This clonotype was detected once. This may be a read error, as it is one base from a much larger clone. The V call is TRBV14, the J call TRBJ2-7, with D perhaps assigned TRBD1 or TRBD2 (5 bases each). The CDR3 is 16 amino acids. Germline V gives CDR1 SGHDN, CDR2 FVKESK. The CDR3, as DNA: TGTGTCAGCAGCCAAGTGTTCGGGGCTCTAACCTACGAGCAGTACTTC. The encoded protein is CVSSQVFGALTYEQYF.

This clonotype was picked up a small number of times. The chain links TRBV20-1 to TRBJ2-6; D is undetermined. CDR1 is DFQATT, CDR2 SNEGSKA, per germline (reference sequence). This CDR3 region has 14 residues. V lost 3 bases and J 2 bases, leaving 8 bases between the germline ends. CDR3 protein: CSASLAPGANVLTF. The CDR3 DNA follows: TGCAGTGCTAGTCTGGCGCCTGGGGCCAACGTCCTGACTTTC.

As concerns this clonotype: This CDR3 fails to terminate in the conserved phenylalanine or tryptophan, so it likely reflects a read error. The chain carries TRBV28 and TRBJ2-7; 7 nucleotides agree with TRBD1. This CDR3 is 15 amino acids long. In germline, CDR1 is MDHEN, CDR2 SYDVKM. V shed 4 bases and J 6 bases; nucleotides not matched to a gene: 12. The CDR3 here is CASSSAATGPREQYL. The CDR3 DNA sequence: TGTGCCAGCAGTTCGGCCGCGACAGGGCCCCGCGAGCAGTACCTC.

This clonotype came up many times. V and J are TRBV2 and TRBJ1-4; the D is unclear. Germline values: CDR1 SNHLY, CDR2 FYNNEI. This CDR3 comprises 14 residues. V was trimmed by 6 bases and J by 7 bases, leaving 15 bases between them. The CDR3, as DNA: TGTGCCAGCAGGAAACAGTCGTCTGGTGAAAAACTGTTTTTT. Its translation is CASRKQSSGEKLFF.

This clonotype was observed a few times. The chain is built from TRBV7-9 and TRBJ1-4; D uncertain. CDR1 SEHNR and CDR2 FQNEAQ come from the germline V gene (reference sequence). The CDR3 contains 15 residues. The V and J ends lost 1 base and 2 bases respectively, with 8 bases between them. The CDR3 DNA reads as TGTGCCAGCAGCTTAGGAGGGAGTACTAATGAAAAACTGTTTTTT. It translates to CASSLGGSTNEKLFF.

The chain employs TRBV29-1 and TRBJ2-2; 7 bases match TRBD1. The CDR3 is 12 amino acids. J gave up 6 bases and V 5 bases, and 3 bases lay outside the gene matches. Germline loops: CDR1 SQVTM, CDR2 ANQGSEA. CDR3: CSVTGVAGELFF. For the CDR3, the DNA is TGCAGCGTTACAGGGGTCGCCGGGGAGCTGTTTTTT.

This clonotype has at least ten counts. The V and J genes are TRBV3-1 and TRBJ2-3; unclear D gene. Germline V gene data show CDR1 as LGHDT and CDR2 as YNNKEL (reference sequence). The length of the CDR3 is 13 residues. V was shortened by 1 base and J by 4 bases, with 6 bases between the two germline ends. The CDR3 region has the DNA TGTGCCAGCAGCCAAGTCGGCCCAGATACGCAGTATTTT. Protein product: CASSQVGPDTQYF.

This clonotype was recorded at least ten times. The chain uses TRBV25-1 and TRBJ1-3, with D unresolved. V was cut by 2 bases and J by 4 bases, with 6 bases left in between. The CDR3 is 13 residues long. Germline V CDR1 and CDR2: MGHDK, SYGVNS. In DNA, the CDR3 is TGTGCCAGCAGTGAACTGAAGGGAAACACCATATATTTT. Its protein product is CASSELKGNTIYF.

In regard to this clonotype: A much larger clone sits a single nucleotide away, making a read error possible. The CDR3 does not end in the conserved phenylalanine or tryptophan, so this is likely a read error. The chain couples TRBV5-5 to TRBJ2-5; 8 bases agree with TRBD2. The CDR3 covers 18 residues. The V gene end was trimmed by 2 bases and the J gene end by 2 bases; junction bases not matched to a gene: 14. Germline V CDR1 and CDR2: SGHKS, YYEKEE (reference sequence). The chain's CDR3 is CASSFASGAGGGQETQYC. CDR3 DNA: TGTGCCAGCAGCTTTGCCTCCGGCGCGGGAGGAGGGCAAGAGACCCAGTACTGC.

The sample holds many counts of this clonotype. CDR3 sequence reads: CASITGTGEETQYF. CDR3 nucleotides: TGCGCCAGCATCACCGGGACAGGGGAAGAGACCCAGTACTTC. The chain employs TRBV5-1 and TRBJ2-5, with 10 bases identical to TRBD1. Trimming cost V 6 bases and J 3 bases; bases outside gene matches: 5. The germline V gene encodes CDR1 SGHRS and CDR2 YFSETQ. There are 14 residues in the CDR3.

The sample holds a few counts of this clonotype. The V and J genes are TRBV10-2 and TRBJ1-5; D not certain. The CDR3 has 13 amino acids. V shed 7 bases and J shed 6 bases, with 13 bases lying between them. Germline assignment: CDR1 WSHSY and CDR2 SAAADI. In nucleotides, the CDR3 is TGCGCCAGCACTCCCTCAGGCGGTCAGCCCCAGCATTTT. Translating gives CASTPSGGQPQHF.

This clonotype was seen many times. The V and J genes are TRBV20-1 and TRBJ2-3, with TRBD2 matching 14 bases. There are 15 residues in the CDR3. V shed 6 bases, J shed 5 bases, and the junction held 7 bases outside the gene matches. CDR1 and CDR2 from the germline V gene are DFQATT and SNEGSKA (reference sequence). The CDR3 nucleotides read TGCAGTGCCACTTCCGGGACTAGCGGGAGAGATACGCAGTATTTT. It encodes CSATSGTSGRDTQYF.

The sample holds a few counts of this clonotype. This chain links TRBV18 with TRBJ1-2, with TRBD1 matching over 7 bases. Per the germline V gene, CDR1 is KGHSH and CDR2 is LQKENI. The CDR3 covers 14 residues. V lost 5 bases, J lost 6 bases, and 9 bases stayed unmatched. The CDR3 sequence: CASSEGQARDGYTF. In DNA, the CDR3 is TGTGCCAGCTCAGAAGGACAGGCCCGGGATGGCTACACCTTC.

This clonotype was detected many times. The chain has TRBV4-1 and TRBJ2-7, with TRBD2 matching 11 bases. V trimming: 4 bases; J trimming: 3 bases; junction bases outside the gene matches: 8. CDR1 MGHRA and CDR2 YSYEKL come from the germline V gene. There are 16 residues in the CDR3. The CDR3 spells CASSPALAGGLYEQYF. CDR3 DNA sequence: TGCGCCAGCAGCCCCGCCCTAGCGGGGGGACTCTACGAGCAGTACTTC.

This clonotype was counted between two and nine times. The chain uses TRBV5-1 and TRBJ1-1; D gene unclear. Germline values: CDR1 SGHRS, CDR2 YFSETQ. The CDR3 extends over 13 amino acids. The V gene lost 5 bases and the J gene lost 4 bases, with 12 bases spanning the gap. This chain's CDR3 is CASRPGPGTEAFF. The DNA of the CDR3 is TGCGCCAGCAGACCCGGGCCAGGCACTGAAGCTTTCTTT.

The chain combines TRBV6-5 with TRBJ1-6; no clear D gene. CDR3 length: 13 amino acids. Germline loops: CDR1 MNHEY, CDR2 SVGAGI. V shed 7 bases and J shed 6 bases, with 10 bases lying between them. The CDR3 region has the DNA TGTGCCAGCACCAGACACCTTAATTCACCCCTCCACTTT. Its translation is CASTRHLNSPLHF.

J is TRBJ2-1 and V is TRBV28, with D maybe TRBD2 (6 bases). The length of the CDR3 is 13 residues. V lost 5 bases to trimming and J lost 7 bases, with 12 bases between them. CDR1 is MDHEN and CDR2 is SYDVKM in the germline V gene. CDR3 in DNA: TGTGCCAGCAGTGCGGGACTTGCTAATGAGCAGTTCTTC. Its translation is CASSAGLANEQFF.

This clonotype was detected only a few times. The chain has TRBV19 and TRBJ1-5; D gene ambiguous. CDR1 is LNHDA and CDR2 is SQIVND in the germline V gene (reference sequence). The CDR3 is 15 amino acids. V dropped 3 bases and J dropped 3 bases, with 12 bases sitting between them. The DNA for the CDR3 is TGTGCCAGTAGTATTGGTCCCGGTTTCAATCAGCCCCAGCATTTT. Its protein is CASSIGPGFNQPQHF.

This rearrangement joins TRBV5-1 to TRBJ1-1; D not resolved. Between the trimmed V and J ends, which lost 2 bases and 1 base, there was a span of 9 bases. Germline-derived CDR1 and CDR2 are SGHRS and YFSETQ. There are 14 residues in the CDR3. The CDR3: CASSFPMANTEAFF. CDR3 nucleotides: TGCGCCAGCAGCTTTCCTATGGCGAACACTGAAGCTTTCTTT.

The sample holds many counts of this clonotype. The chain joins TRBV7-2 to TRBJ1-2; D is possibly TRBD1 (5 bases). This CDR3 region has 17 residues. V dropped 2 bases and J dropped 0 bases, with 16 bases sitting between them. The germline CDR1 and CDR2 sequences are SGHTA and FQGNSA. The CDR3 DNA reads TGTGCCAGCAGCTTAAGGTCGAGGGGATTTACTAACTATGGCTACACCTTC. It encodes CASSLRSRGFTNYGYTF.

J is TRBJ1-2 and V is TRBV29-1; weak D call: TRBD1 (6 bases). The V end lost 5 bases, the J end lost 3 bases, and 16 bases lay between the germline ends. CDR1 is SQVTM and CDR2 is ANQGSEA in the germline V gene. The CDR3 loop spans 14 amino acids. CDR3 nucleotide sequence: TGCAGCGTTTCTCCTGGAGGGGGGGACTATGGCTACACCTTC. Translation: CSVSPGGGDYGYTF.

This clonotype has a handful of counts. The chain joins TRBV5-1 to TRBJ2-2; D not resolved. The germline V gene encodes CDR1 SGHRS and CDR2 YFSETQ. V was trimmed by 2 bases and J by 5 bases, leaving 10 bases between them. The CDR3 is made up of 14 amino acids. The CDR3 nucleotides read TGCGCCAGCAGCTTTGAAGGAGCGACCGGGGAGCTGTTTTTT. This sequence encodes CASSFEGATGELFF.

Many counts were recorded for this clonotype. The V and J genes are TRBV12-3 or TRBV12-4 and TRBJ2-3, with 9 positions matching TRBD2. V lost 3 bases to trimming and J lost 2 bases; unmatched junction nucleotides: 3. CDR3 size: 15 residues. CDR3 sequence (DNA): TGTGCCAGCAGTTTGGCGGGGGGGTTCACAGATACGCAGTATTTT. The encoded protein is CASSLAGGFTDTQYF.

This clonotype showed up many times. This chain uses TRBV29-1 with TRBJ2-3; weak D call: TRBD1 (6 bases). The length of the CDR3 is 13 residues. V lost 8 bases, J lost 3 bases, and 15 bases lay in between. The germline CDR1 and CDR2 sequences are SQVTM and ANQGSEA. The CDR3 region is CSSTGSGTDTQYF. The CDR3 DNA sequence: TGCAGCTCTACAGGGTCAGGAACAGATACGCAGTATTTT.

This clonotype came up many times. The V gene is TRBV12-2, the J gene TRBJ2-7. TRBV12-2 is noted as a pseudogene. This CDR3 has 13 amino acids. CDR3 nucleotides: TGTGCAAGTCGGCGGCAGTACTCCTACGAGCAGTACTTC. This gives the protein CASRRQYSYEQYF.

This clonotype was picked up a small number of times. The chain uses TRBV11-1 and TRBJ1-1, with 7 bases identical to TRBD1. The CDR3 contains 16 residues. V dropped 2 bases and J dropped 0; count of bases not matched to a gene: 6. Germline V lookup: CDR1 SGHAT, CDR2 FQDESV (reference sequence). CDR3 in DNA: TGTGCCAGCAGCTTAAAGGGACAGCTCCTGAACACTGAAGCTTTCTTT. Its translation: CASSLKGQLLNTEAFF.

This clonotype was detected ten times or more. The J gene is TRBJ1-3, the V gene TRBV7-9; a possible D gene is TRBD1 (5 bases). Germline CDR1 SEHNR, CDR2 FQNEAQ (reference sequence). Trimming took 3 bases from V and 3 from J, leaving 15 bases between them. The CDR3 covers 16 residues. CDR3 protein: CASSFGDSLGGNTIYF. The CDR3 DNA follows: TGTGCCAGCAGCTTCGGAGACAGCCTAGGTGGAAACACCATATATTTT.

Here the CDR3 reads CASGYTGTLNTEAFF. The CDR3 DNA reads as TGTGCTAGTGGTTACACCGGGACCCTGAACACTGAAGCTTTCTTT. This chain links TRBV12-5 with TRBJ1-1, with a weak D call TRBD1 (5 bases). The germline CDR1 and CDR2 sequences are LGHNT and FRNRAP. This CDR3 comprises 15 residues. V gave up 4 bases and J gave up 0 bases, with 12 bases separating them.

This clonotype has just a few counts. The chain combines TRBV30 with TRBJ2-3; maybe TRBD1 (5 bases). V was trimmed by 4 bases and J by 0 bases, leaving 11 bases between them. The CDR3 length is 14 residues. CDR1 and CDR2 (germline): GTSNPN, SVGIG (reference sequence). The CDR3 sequence is CAWTQGFSTDTQYF. The CDR3 DNA reads TGTGCCTGGACTCAGGGCTTTAGCACAGATACGCAGTATTTT.

CDR3 nucleotides: TGTGCCAGCAGCCCCCGGATGAATTCACCCCTCCACTTT. This gives the protein CASSPRMNSPLHF. The chain uses TRBV11-1 and TRBJ1-6; no reliable D call. V dropped 5 bases and J dropped 7 bases, with 9 bases sitting between them. Looked up from germline, CDR1 is SGHAT and CDR2 is FQDESV (reference sequence). The CDR3 has 13 residues.

This clonotype was recorded a few times. V is TRBV18 and J is TRBJ2-3; D gene unclear. Trimming removed 4 bases at V and 6 bases at J, with 11 bases between. Germline lookup yields CDR1 KGHSH and CDR2 LQKENI. The CDR3 covers 13 residues. CDR3 nucleotide sequence: TGTGCCAGCTCACTTTCCACGACCGATACGCAGTATTTT. Protein: CASSLSTTDTQYF.

This clonotype has at least ten counts. The J gene is TRBJ1-6, the V gene TRBV6-6; D is unresolved. The germline gives CDR1 MNHNY, CDR2 SVGAGI (reference sequence). Trimming cost V 10 bases and J 7 bases, with 20 bases left between them. The CDR3 spans 15 residues. The CDR3 sequence: CATVRIRRENSPLHF. CDR3 bases: TGTGCCACCGTTCGGATCCGGCGAGAGAATTCACCCCTCCACTTT.